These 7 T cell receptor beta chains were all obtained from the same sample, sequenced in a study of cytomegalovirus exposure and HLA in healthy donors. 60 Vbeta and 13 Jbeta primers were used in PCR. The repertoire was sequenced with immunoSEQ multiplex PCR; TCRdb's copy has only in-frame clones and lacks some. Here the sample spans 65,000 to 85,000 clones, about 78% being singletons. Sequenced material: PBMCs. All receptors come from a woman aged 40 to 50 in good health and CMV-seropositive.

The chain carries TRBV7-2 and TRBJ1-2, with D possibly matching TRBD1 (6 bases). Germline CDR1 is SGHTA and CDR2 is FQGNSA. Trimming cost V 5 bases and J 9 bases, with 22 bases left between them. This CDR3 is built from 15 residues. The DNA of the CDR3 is TGTGCCAGCAGCCCGCAGGAGGCAGGGGAAATGAGCTACACCTTC. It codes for CASSPQEAGEMSYTF.

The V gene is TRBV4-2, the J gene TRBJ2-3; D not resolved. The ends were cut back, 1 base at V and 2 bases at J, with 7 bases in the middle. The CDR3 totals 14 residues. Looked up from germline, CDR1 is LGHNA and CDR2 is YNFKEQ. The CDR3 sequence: CASSQGSNTDTQYF. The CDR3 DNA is TGTGCCAGCAGCCAAGGGAGTAACACAGATACGCAGTATTTT.

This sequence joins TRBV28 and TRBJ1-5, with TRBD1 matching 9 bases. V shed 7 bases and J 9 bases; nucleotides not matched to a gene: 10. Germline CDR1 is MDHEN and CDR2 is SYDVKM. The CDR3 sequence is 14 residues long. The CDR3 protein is CASNDGTGRAPQHF. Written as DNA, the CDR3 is TGTGCCAGCAATGATGGGACAGGGCGGGCGCCCCAGCATTTT.

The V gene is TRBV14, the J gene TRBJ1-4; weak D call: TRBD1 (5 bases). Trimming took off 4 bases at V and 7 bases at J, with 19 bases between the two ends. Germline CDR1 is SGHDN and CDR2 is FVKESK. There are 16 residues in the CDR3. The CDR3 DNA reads TGTGCCAGCAGCCTGTCCGTCGGGGGATGGGGTGAAAAACTGTTTTTT. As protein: CASSLSVGGWGEKLFF. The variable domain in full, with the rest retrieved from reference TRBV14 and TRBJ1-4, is EAGVTQFPSHSVIEKGQTVTLRCDPISGHDNLYWYRRVMGKEIKFLLHFVKESKQDESGMPNNRFLAERTGGTYSTLKVQPAELEDSGVYFCASSLSVGGWGEKLFFGSGTQLSVL.

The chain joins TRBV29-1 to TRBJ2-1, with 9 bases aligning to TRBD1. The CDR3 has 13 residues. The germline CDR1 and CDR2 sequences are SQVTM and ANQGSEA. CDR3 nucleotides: TGCAGAGCTTCCGGGACAGGGATCAATGAGCAGTTCTTC. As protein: CRASGTGINEQFF.

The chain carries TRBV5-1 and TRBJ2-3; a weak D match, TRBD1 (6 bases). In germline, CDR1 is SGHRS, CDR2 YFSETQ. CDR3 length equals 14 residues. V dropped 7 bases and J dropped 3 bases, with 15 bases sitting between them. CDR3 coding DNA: TGCGCCAGCCGACAGGCAGAACTGACAGATACGCAGTATTTT. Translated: CASRQAELTDTQYF. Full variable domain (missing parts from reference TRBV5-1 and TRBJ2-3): KAGVTQTPRYLIKTRGQQVTLSCSPISGHRSVSWYQQTPGQGLQFLFEYFSETQRNKGNFPGRFSGRQFSNSRSEMNVSTLELGDSALYLCASRQAELTDTQYFGPGTRLTVL.

The CDR3 bases are TGTGCCAGCAGCGGGAGCGAGGACTATGGCTACACCTTC. Translated, it gives CASSGSEDYGYTF. The V gene is TRBV7-9, the J gene TRBJ1-2; no clear D gene. There are 13 residues in the CDR3. Germline CDR1 is SEHNR and CDR2 is FQNEAQ (reference sequence). V was cut by 5 bases and J by 3 bases, with 10 bases left in between.